Given below is one TCR beta chain in context. A read error may account for a junction end that differs from germline. RNA was extracted from whole blood without cell sorting, alongside germline DNA. Chronic HBV infection was present in the patients, who were treatment-naive. CDR3 size: 15 residues. Per the germline V gene, CDR1 is SGHAT and CDR2 is FQNNGV. The sample belongs to a study of tumor-infiltrating lymphocytes in primary liver carcinoma. Overall study: Surgical resection was the treatment these patients received for primary liver carcinoma.

TCR beta cDNA came from 400 to 500 ng total RNA, primed with a constant-region primer. Three nested multiplex PCR rounds, a slightly modified ARM-PCR method, built the TCR beta libraries. Use of TRBV1-TRBV30 forward primers with a C-beta reverse primer characterized the first two PCR rounds, which lasted about 10 cycles each. TCRdb recomputed calls from the multiplex PCR reads with MiXCR, one row per CDR3 protein. The sample lists 300,000 to 350,000 distinct CDR3 sequences; about 65% were seen once. Sequencing was performed on peripheral blood. This sequence joins TRBV11-2 and TRBJ2-7; D is perhaps TRBD2 (6 bases). This TCR was sampled from a man aged 35 to 55 with primary liver carcinoma and hepatitis B virus infection. CDR3 region: CASSLVAGTPYEQHF. The DNA of the CDR3 is TGTGCCAGCAGCTTAGTTGCAGGGACTCCCTACGAGCAGCACTTC.